A selection of T cell receptor beta chains follows, all from one sample in a study of blood T cell repertoires in COVID-19. This table comes from immunoSEQ multiplex PCR, and its TCRdb copy is limited to in-frame clones, with some not included. The sample holds hundreds of thousands of clones, around 90% seen once. The sample comprised peripheral blood. These receptors were collected from a man between 18 and 29 years old with COVID-19, enrolled during active disease. CDR3s include the opening cysteine and the closing phenylalanine or tryptophan. A D gene is named only where the DNA matches it firmly. Expanded clones get a size class; other rows say once, few or many, or leave the size out.

D | size | J | V | CDR3 | DNA
. | . | TRBJ2-7 | TRBV24-1 | CATSDSRQLAPYEQYF | TGTGCCACCAGTGACTCTCGACAGTTAGCCCCCTACGAGCAGTACTTC
TRBD2 | . | TRBJ2-1 | TRBV4-1 | CASSQVGLAGGSYNEQFF | TGCGCCAGCAGCCAAGTCGGACTAGCGGGGGGTTCCTACAATGAGCAGTTCTTC
. | . | TRBJ2-1 | TRBV3-1/TRBV3-2 | CASSQEGGASYNEQFF | TGTGCCAGCAGCCAGGAGGGGGGGGCCTCCTACAATGAGCAGTTCTTC
. | . | TRBJ2-3 | TRBV3-1/TRBV3-2 | CASSQVAGFASTDTQYF | TGTGCCAGCAGCCAAGTTGCGGGGTTCGCTAGTACAGATACGCAGTATTTT
TRBD2 | . | TRBJ2-1 | TRBV28 | CASSSGGENEQFF | TGTGCCAGCAGTAGCGGGGGGGAAAATGAGCAGTTCTTC
. | . | TRBJ2-3 | TRBV5-1 | CASSLTARTDTQYF | TGCGCCAGCAGCTTAACAGCCCGCACAGATACGCAGTATTTT
TRBD2 | once | TRBJ2-7 | TRBV6-5 | CASLWDYSYEQYF | TGTGCCAGCCTCTGGGACTACTCCTACGAGCAGTACTTC
. | . | TRBJ1-1 | TRBV18 | CASSNTENTEAFF | TGTGCCAGCTCAAATACAGAGAACACTGAAGCTTTCTTT
. | . | TRBJ1-6 | TRBV4-1 | CASSQPSGAGSPLHF | TGCGCCAGCAGCCAACCTTCAGGGGCTGGTTCACCCCTCCACTTT
TRBD1 | . | TRBJ2-7 | TRBV27 | CASSTPGQRPYEQYF | TGTGCCAGCAGTACACCGGGACAGAGACCTTACGAGCAGTACTTC
TRBD1 | . | TRBJ2-7 | TRBV2 | CASSDRDRGHEQYF | TGTGCCAGCAGTGACCGGGACAGGGGACACGAGCAGTACTTC
TRBD1 | . | TRBJ1-2 | TRBV6-5 | CASRLRGQIYGYTF | TGTGCCAGCAGACTAAGGGGACAGATTTATGGCTACACCTTC
TRBD2 | . | TRBJ2-1 | TRBV5-1 | CASSGTSGSYYNEQFF | TGCGCCAGCAGCGGGACTAGCGGGAGTTACTACAATGAGCAGTTCTTC
TRBD1 | once | TRBJ1-5 | TRBV19 | CASSLGQGGYQPQHF | TGTGCCAGTAGTCTTGGACAGGGGGGATATCAGCCCCAGCATTTT
TRBD2 | . | TRBJ2-3 | TRBV18 | CASSPQTSRRRITDTQYF | TGTGCCAGCTCACCACAGACTAGCCGGCGTCGGATAACAGATACGCAGTATTTT
TRBD1 | . | TRBJ1-1 | TRBV11-2 | CASSLSRGSTEAFF | TGTGCCAGCAGCCTCTCCAGGGGGTCCACTGAAGCTTTCTTT
TRBD1 | once | TRBJ1-4 | TRBV5-1 | CASSQTGSNEKLFF | TGCGCCAGCAGCCAGACAGGGTCTAATGAAAAACTGTTTTTT
TRBD1 | once | TRBJ1-2 | TRBV10-3 | CAISSRTGRDYGYTF | TGTGCCATCAGTTCACGGACAGGGCGGGACTATGGCTACACCTTC
. | . | TRBJ2-5 | TRBV2 | CASSEGGKETQYF | TGTGCCAGCAGTGAGGGAGGCAAAGAGACCCAGTACTTC
. | . | TRBJ2-6 | TRBV9 | CASSVAAVFGANVLTF | TGTGCCAGCAGCGTGGCCGCGGTGTTTGGGGCCAACGTCCTGACTTTC
TRBD1 | . | TRBJ1-5 | TRBV19 | CASSRDSNQPQHF | TGTGCCAGTAGTCGGGACAGTAATCAGCCCCAGCATTTT
. | few | TRBJ1-1 | TRBV29-1 | CSVEGALNTEAFF | TGCAGCGTTGAAGGGGCCCTGAACACTGAAGCTTTCTTT
. | . | TRBJ2-3 | TRBV24-1 | CASGGGDGSGDTQYF | TGTGCCTCGGGTGGGGGCGATGGGTCAGGAGATACGCAGTATTTT
. | . | TRBJ2-5 | TRBV7-9 | CASSDPFRNRETQYF | TGTGCCAGCAGCGACCCCTTCAGGAACCGGGAGACCCAGTACTTC
TRBD2 | . | TRBJ2-5 | TRBV19 | CASSSRGPSGRFQETQYF | TGTGCCAGTAGTAGTAGGGGCCCTAGCGGGAGGTTCCAAGAGACCCAGTACTTC
TRBD2 | . | TRBJ2-1 | TRBV7-9 | CASSSRTSGTPDEQFF | TGTGCCAGCAGCTCTAGGACTAGCGGGACCCCGGATGAGCAGTTCTTC
. | . | TRBJ2-6 | TRBV9 | CASSIGRGSGANVLTF | TGTGCCAGCAGCATCGGACGGGGCTCTGGGGCCAACGTCCTGACTTTC
TRBD2 | . | TRBJ2-7 | TRBV28 | CASSSQLAGAGEQYF | TGTGCCAGCAGTTCACAACTAGCGGGAGCGGGGGAGCAGTACTTC
TRBD1 | few | TRBJ1-3 | TRBV5-1 | CASSLETGVGNTIYF | TGCGCCAGCAGCTTGGAGACAGGGGTCGGAAACACCATATATTTT
TRBD1 | . | TRBJ2-5 | TRBV3-1/TRBV3-2 | CASSRGQGLRETQYF | TGTGCCAGCAGCAGGGGACAGGGTCTTAGGGAGACCCAGTACTTC
. | . | TRBJ2-7 | TRBV15 | CATSPGPGAISYEQYF | TGTGCCACCAGCCCAGGTCCAGGGGCCATCTCCTACGAGCAGTACTTC
TRBD2 | . | TRBJ2-5 | TRBV4-1 | CASSHELAEETQYF | TGCGCCAGCAGCCACGAACTAGCGGAAGAGACCCAGTACTTC
. | . | TRBJ2-7 | TRBV7-9 | CASSLTGYEQYF | TGTGCCAGCAGCTTGACAGGCTACGAGCAGTACTTC
. | . | TRBJ2-3 | TRBV19 | CASTPNLQGWTDTQYF | TGTGCCAGTACCCCAAACTTGCAGGGGTGGACAGATACGCAGTATTTT
. | few | TRBJ2-5 | TRBV27 | CASKGVGPEKRTQYF | TGTGCCAGCAAGGGAGTTGGACCCGAGAAACGGACCCAGTACTTC
. | . | TRBJ1-1 | TRBV6-6 | CASKYPGQKRAEAFF | TGTGCCAGCAAATATCCCGGACAAAAAAGGGCTGAAGCTTTCTTT
. | . | TRBJ2-5 | TRBV7-3 | CASSRTTGRQETQYF | TGTGCCAGCAGCCGGACCACGGGAAGACAAGAGACCCAGTACTTC
TRBD2 | . | TRBJ2-7 | TRBV6-5 | CASSILAGAYEQYF | TGTGCCAGCAGTATTCTAGCGGGTGCCTACGAGCAGTACTTC
. | . | TRBJ1-1 | TRBV6-1 | CASSEVFSLAFF | TGTGCCAGCAGTGAAGTGTTCTCTTTAGCTTTCTTT
TRBD1 | . | TRBJ1-5 | TRBV27 | CASQDRGYSNQPQHF | TGTGCCAGCCAGGACAGGGGATACAGCAATCAGCCCCAGCATTTT
. | . | TRBJ2-1 | TRBV13 | CASSLGGGGNEQFF | TGTGCCAGCAGCTTAGGTGGGGGCGGCAATGAGCAGTTCTTC
. | . | TRBJ1-1 | TRBV12-3/TRBV12-4 | CASSSAGGSEAFF | TGTGCCAGCAGTAGCGCCGGGGGATCTGAAGCTTTCTTT
TRBD1 | . | TRBJ1-2 | TRBV27 | CASSLLGQGNGYTF | TGTGCCAGCAGTTTATTGGGACAGGGGAACGGCTACACCTTC
. | . | TRBJ2-7 | TRBV5-5 | CASSVAHSSYEQYF | TGTGCCAGCAGCGTGGCCCACTCTAGCTACGAGCAGTACTTC
TRBD1 | . | TRBJ1-1 | TRBV5-5 | CASSLEGARAFF | TGTGCCAGCAGCTTGGAGGGGGCGCGCGCTTTCTTT
. | . | TRBJ1-2 | TRBV29-1 | CSVVGRHTLNGYTF | TGCAGCGTTGTGGGCAGGCATACCTTGAATGGCTACACCTTC
. | . | TRBJ1-1 | TRBV7-8 | CASSLIGARNTEAFF | TGTGCCAGCAGCTTAATTGGGGCAAGGAACACTGAAGCTTTCTTT
. | . | TRBJ2-7 | TRBV6-5 | CASSKDYSYEQYF | TGTGCCAGCAGCAAGGACTATTCCTACGAGCAGTACTTC
. | once | TRBJ1-1 | TRBV10-1 | CASQKMTGNTEAFF | TGCGCCAGCCAAAAGATGACAGGGAACACTGAAGCTTTCTTT
TRBD2 | . | TRBJ2-3 | TRBV9 | CASSAGLAGGLDTQYF | TGTGCCAGCAGCGCCGGACTAGCGGGGGGGCTTGATACGCAGTATTTT
TRBD1 | . | TRBJ1-5 | TRBV28 | CASNKPPTGARNQPQHF | TGTGCCAGCAATAAACCCCCGACAGGGGCTCGCAATCAGCCCCAGCATTTT
. | . | TRBJ1-2 | TRBV4-2 | CASSQDLGDNYGYTF | TGTGCCAGCAGCCAAGATTTAGGAGATAACTATGGCTACACCTTC
. | . | TRBJ2-3 | TRBV6-5 | CASSQRGAGLNTQYF | TGTGCCAGCAGCCAAAGGGGTGCAGGGTTGAATACGCAGTATTTT
TRBD2 | . | TRBJ2-7 | TRBV11-2 | CASSLGGGATYEQYF | TGTGCCAGCAGCTTAGGCGGGGGGGCAACCTACGAGCAGTACTTC
. | . | TRBJ1-3 | TRBV11-2 | CASSPGSTLLMSGNTIYF | TGTGCCAGCAGCCCAGGGTCGACACTTTTAATGTCTGGAAACACCATATATTTT